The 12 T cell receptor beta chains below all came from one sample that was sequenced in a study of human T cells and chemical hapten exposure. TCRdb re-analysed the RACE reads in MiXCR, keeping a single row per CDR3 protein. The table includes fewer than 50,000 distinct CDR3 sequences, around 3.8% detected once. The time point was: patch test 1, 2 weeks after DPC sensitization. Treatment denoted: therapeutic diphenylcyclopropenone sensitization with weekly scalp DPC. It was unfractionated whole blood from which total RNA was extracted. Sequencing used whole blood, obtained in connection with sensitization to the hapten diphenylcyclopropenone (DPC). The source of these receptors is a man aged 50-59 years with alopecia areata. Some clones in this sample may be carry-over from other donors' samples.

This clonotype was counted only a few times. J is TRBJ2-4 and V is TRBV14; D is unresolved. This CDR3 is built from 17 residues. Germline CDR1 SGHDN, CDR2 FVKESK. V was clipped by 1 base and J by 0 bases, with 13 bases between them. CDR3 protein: CASSQASGQLAKNIQYF. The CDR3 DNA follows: TGTGCCAGCAGCCAAGCTTCCGGGCAGCTAGCCAAAAACATTCAGTACTTC.

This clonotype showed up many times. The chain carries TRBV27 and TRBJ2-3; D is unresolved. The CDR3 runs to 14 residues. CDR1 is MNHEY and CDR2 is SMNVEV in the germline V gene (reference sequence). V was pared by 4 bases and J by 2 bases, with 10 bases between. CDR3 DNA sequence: TGTGCCAGCAGTTGGTCAGGAGTCACAGATACGCAGTATTTT. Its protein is CASSWSGVTDTQYF.

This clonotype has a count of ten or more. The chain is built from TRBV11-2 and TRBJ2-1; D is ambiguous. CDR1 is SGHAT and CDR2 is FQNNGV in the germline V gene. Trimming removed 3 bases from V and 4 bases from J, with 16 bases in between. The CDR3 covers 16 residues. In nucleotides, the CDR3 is TGTGCCAGCAGCTTGAGAATAGAACGTGTTTACAATGAGCAGTTCTTC. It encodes CASSLRIERVYNEQFF.

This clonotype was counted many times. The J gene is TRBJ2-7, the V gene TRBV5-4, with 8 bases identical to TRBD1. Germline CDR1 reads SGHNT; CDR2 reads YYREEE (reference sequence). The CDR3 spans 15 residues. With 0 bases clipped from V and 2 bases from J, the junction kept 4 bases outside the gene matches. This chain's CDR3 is CASSLGQGRAYEQYF. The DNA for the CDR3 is TGTGCCAGCAGCTTGGGACAGGGGCGAGCCTACGAGCAGTACTTC.

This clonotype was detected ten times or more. CDR3 nucleotides: TGTGCCAGCAGTTTAAGTGGGACAGGCTGGATCGAGACCCAGTACTTC. This sequence encodes CASSLSGTGWIETQYF. V gene TRBV28 combines with J gene TRBJ2-5; TRBD1 matches at 8 bases. Germline values: CDR1 MDHEN, CDR2 SYDVKM. The V gene end was trimmed by 2 bases and the J gene end by 5 bases; junction bases not matched to a gene: 10. There are 16 residues in the CDR3.

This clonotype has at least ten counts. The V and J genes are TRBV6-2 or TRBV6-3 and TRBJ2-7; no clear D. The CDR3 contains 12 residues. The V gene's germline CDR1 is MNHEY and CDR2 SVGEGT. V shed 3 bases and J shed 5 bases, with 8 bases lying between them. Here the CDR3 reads CASSYRWDEQYF. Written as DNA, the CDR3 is TGTGCCAGCAGTTATCGGTGGGACGAGCAGTACTTC.

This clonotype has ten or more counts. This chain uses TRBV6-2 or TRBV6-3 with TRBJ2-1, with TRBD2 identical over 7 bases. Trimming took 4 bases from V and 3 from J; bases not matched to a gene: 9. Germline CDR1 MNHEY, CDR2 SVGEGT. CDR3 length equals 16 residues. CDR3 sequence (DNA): TGTGCCAGCAGTTCCTGGGGGGGAGGGAACTACAATGAGCAGTTCTTC. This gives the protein CASSSWGGGNYNEQFF.

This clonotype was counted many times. This CDR3 is CASSLGAYSNQPQHF. The CDR3 region has the DNA TGTGCCAGCAGCCTAGGGGCCTATAGCAATCAGCCCCAGCATTTT. The chain uses TRBV12-3 or TRBV12-4 and TRBJ1-5, with a tentative D call TRBD1 (5 bases). CDR3 length: 15 residues. V was cut by 6 bases and J by 0 bases, with 12 bases left in between.

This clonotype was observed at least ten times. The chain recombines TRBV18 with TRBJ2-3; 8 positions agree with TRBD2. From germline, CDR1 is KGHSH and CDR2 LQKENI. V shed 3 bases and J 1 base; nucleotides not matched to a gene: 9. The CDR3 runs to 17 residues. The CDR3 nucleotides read TGTGCCAGCTCACCCCCTGGCCTAGCGGGTCGCACAGATACGCAGTATTTT. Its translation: CASSPPGLAGRTDTQYF.

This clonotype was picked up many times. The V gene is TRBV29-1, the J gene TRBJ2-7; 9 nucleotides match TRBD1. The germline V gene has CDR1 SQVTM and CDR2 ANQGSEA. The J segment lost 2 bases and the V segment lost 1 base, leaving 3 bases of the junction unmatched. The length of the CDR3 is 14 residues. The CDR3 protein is CSVEATGGPYEQYF. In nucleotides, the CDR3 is TGCAGCGTTGAAGCGACAGGGGGACCCTACGAGCAGTACTTC.

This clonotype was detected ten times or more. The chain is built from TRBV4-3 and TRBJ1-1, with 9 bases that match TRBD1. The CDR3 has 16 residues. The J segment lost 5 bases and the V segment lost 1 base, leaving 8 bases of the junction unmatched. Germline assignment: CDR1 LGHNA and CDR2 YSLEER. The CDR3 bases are TGCGCCAGCAGCCAAGTCGTACAGGGGGCGGGTACTGAAGCTTTCTTT. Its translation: CASSQVVQGAGTEAFF.

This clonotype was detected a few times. Here the CDR3 reads CATRGNPGQGDTDTQYF. CDR3 DNA: TGTGCCACCAGGGGGAACCCGGGACAGGGGGATACTGATACGCAGTATTTT. The J gene is TRBJ2-3, the V gene TRBV24-1; 11 bases align to TRBD1. CDR1 and CDR2 (germline): KGHDR, SFDVKD. After removal of 7 bases from V and 6 bases from J, the junction contained 14 bases not matched to a gene. This CDR3 is built from 17 residues.